The 24 T cell receptor beta chains listed next were all sequenced from one sample in a study of blood T cell repertoires in COVID-19. TCRdb's copy holds only in-frame clones and misses some; the assay was immunoSEQ multiplex PCR. The table has roughly 500,000 clones, around 87% seen once; the top ten hold around 1.9%. Specimen: PBMCs or T cells enriched from blood (not recorded which). These receptors originate from a middle-aged woman who had recovered from COVID-19.

The J gene is TRBJ2-1, the V gene TRBV3-1 (or the pseudogene TRBV3-2), with D possibly TRBD1 on 5 matching bases. This CDR3 region has 13 residues. V lost 4 bases and J 6 bases, leaving 10 bases between the germline ends. Germline values: CDR1 LGHDT, CDR2 YNNKEL (reference sequence). CDR3 bases: TGTGCCAGCAGCCGCTCTCAGGGCAATGAGCAGTTCTTC. Translated, it gives CASSRSQGNEQFF.

The gene calls are TRBV10-3 and TRBJ2-5; 7 bases align to TRBD1. V lost 3 bases, J lost 0 bases, and 13 bases stayed unmatched. This CDR3 spans 18 amino acids. The germline CDR1 and CDR2 sequences are ENHRY and SYGVKD. The CDR3 is CAISDPPGQEPYQETQYF. The CDR3 DNA reads as TGTGCCATCAGTGACCCCCCAGGACAGGAGCCCTACCAAGAGACCCAGTACTTC.

Concerning this clone: The sample carries other DNA sequences with the same CDR3. This chain uses TRBV15 with TRBJ2-1; 8 nucleotides align to TRBD2. The trim removed 3 bases at V and 2 bases at J, leaving 0 bases unmatched. The CDR3 consists of 14 residues. CDR1 and CDR2 (germline): LNHNV, YYDKDF (reference sequence). CDR3 nucleotides: TGTGCCACCAGCAGCGGGAGGGCCTACAATGAGCAGTTCTTC. Protein product: CATSSGRAYNEQFF.

V gene TRBV15 combines with J gene TRBJ2-7; 13 bases fit TRBD2. Germline loops: CDR1 LNHNV, CDR2 YYDKDF (reference sequence). The V and J ends lost 3 bases and 5 bases, in that order; junction bases with no gene match: 7. The CDR3 is made up of 16 amino acids. DNA of the CDR3: TGTGCCACCAGCAGGGCGGGACTAGCGGGAAACGACGAGCAGTACTTC. Encoded protein: CATSRAGLAGNDEQYF.

CDR3 in amino acids: CATSRTRTPYEQYF. CDR3 DNA sequence: TGTGCCACCAGCCGGACTAGGACCCCCTACGAGCAGTACTTC. The chain carries TRBV15 and TRBJ2-7, with TRBD2 matching 7 bases. The CDR3 spans 14 residues. The junction had 6 bases not matched to a gene; V was cut back by 5 bases and J by 2 bases. Germline-derived CDR1 and CDR2 are LNHNV and YYDKDF (reference sequence).

This clone was seen a few times. The chain uses TRBV6-5 and TRBJ1-2; TRBD1 matches at 9 bases. From germline, CDR1 is MNHEY and CDR2 SVGAGI. The CDR3 covers 13 residues. V shed 6 bases and J 7 bases; nucleotides not matched to a gene: 6. The CDR3 loop is CASRRDRAGGYTF. CDR3 sequence (DNA): TGTGCCAGCAGGAGGGACAGGGCGGGTGGCTACACCTTC.

V is TRBV7-9 and J is TRBJ2-7, with D possibly matching TRBD2 (5 bases). Trimming removed 3 bases at V and 7 bases at J, with 16 bases between. This CDR3 has 14 amino acids. Germline V gene data show CDR1 as SEHNR and CDR2 as FQNEAQ (reference sequence). In nucleotides, the CDR3 is TGTGCCAGCAGCTTCTACACGGACCGGGGAGAGCAGTACTTC. Protein: CASSFYTDRGEQYF.

V usage is TRBV30 and J usage is TRBJ1-1; D is perhaps TRBD1 (6 bases). The V end was cut by 6 bases, the J end by 0 bases, with 11 bases between. Germline CDR1 and CDR2: GTSNPN and SVGIG (reference sequence). The CDR3 runs 13 residues. In DNA, the CDR3 is TGTGCCTGCTTGGACAGAATGAACACTGAAGCTTTCTTT. It translates to CACLDRMNTEAFF.

This clone showed up just a few times. The chain links TRBV30 to TRBJ1-1; TRBD1 might be the D (6 bases). The CDR3 loop spans 12 amino acids. Trimming took off 2 bases at V and 9 bases at J, with 13 bases between the two ends. Germline CDR1 is GTSNPN and CDR2 is SVGIG (reference sequence). The DNA of the CDR3 is TGTGCCTGGAGTAGGCGGGGGCGAAAAGCTTTCTTT. Amino acid sequence: CAWSRRGRKAFF.

This chain joins TRBV29-1 and TRBJ2-1, with a weak D call TRBD2 (6 bases). Germline V lookup: CDR1 SQVTM, CDR2 ANQGSEA. CDR3 length: 15 amino acids. Deletions cut 7 bases from V and 7 bases from J, with 23 bases between. Here the CDR3 DNA reads TGCAGCGATTGGGGCAGCGGGCCCTCGGGGAATGAGCAGTTCTTC. This sequence encodes CSDWGSGPSGNEQFF.

The chain joins TRBV27 to TRBJ2-7; 7 bases map to TRBD1. CDR3 length equals 14 residues. Germline CDR1 and CDR2: MNHEY and SMNVEV (reference sequence). The ends lost 5 bases at V and 5 bases at J; junction bases unmatched: 9. The CDR3, as DNA: TGTGCCAGCAGTCTAAGACAGGGTGCCCACGAGCAGTACTTC. Residues: CASSLRQGAHEQYF.

The chain couples TRBV5-1 to TRBJ2-7; 7 bases match TRBD1. The V segment lost 4 bases and the J segment 2 bases; nucleotides outside the gene matches: 9. The CDR3 is made up of 15 amino acids. Germline-derived CDR1 and CDR2 are SGHRS and YFSETQ. CDR3 nucleotides: TGCGCCAGCAGCACCGCCGGGACAGTTACCTACGAGCAGTACTTC. It is translated as CASSTAGTVTYEQYF.

As for this clone: An end of the junction differs from the germline gene, which may be a read error. This CDR3 is CASSLSLAGGNNEQFF. CDR3 DNA: TGTGCTAGCAGCTTATCGTTGGCGGGGGGAAACAATGAGCAGTTCTTC. This chain connects TRBV7-7 to TRBJ2-1; 8 bases line up with TRBD2. CDR1 and CDR2 from the germline V gene are SSHAT and FNYEAQ (reference sequence). The CDR3 contains 16 residues.

This chain connects TRBV11-1 to TRBJ1-1; the D gene is possibly TRBD1 (5 bases). Germline CDR1 and CDR2: SGHAT and FQDESV (reference sequence). V gave up 0 bases and J gave up 4 bases, with 15 bases separating them. The CDR3 length is 16 residues. In DNA, the CDR3 is TGTGCCAGCAGCTTAGCCGGGGCCGGGGGGGGCACTGAAGCTTTCTTT. Protein: CASSLAGAGGGTEAFF.

The chain has TRBV5-5 and TRBJ1-1; 7 nucleotides line up with TRBD1. Germline V CDR1 and CDR2: SGHKS, YYEKEE (reference sequence). J was trimmed by 4 bases and V by 4 bases; bases with no gene match: 10. CDR3 length: 15 amino acids. The CDR3 protein is CASSPWGAGGTEAFF. Here the CDR3 DNA reads TGTGCCAGCAGCCCTTGGGGGGCAGGGGGCACTGAAGCTTTCTTT.

The genes are TRBV4-2 and TRBJ2-5, with a possible D match to TRBD1 (7 bases). The CDR3 runs to 16 residues. Germline loops: CDR1 LGHNA, CDR2 YNFKEQ. Trimming left V 0 bases short and J 5 bases short, with 16 bases between. Here the CDR3 DNA reads TGTGCCAGCAGCCAAGATGTCATGACAGGGAGGGAGACCCAGTACTTC. Its translation: CASSQDVMTGRETQYF.

The J gene is TRBJ2-4, the V gene TRBV29-1; D unclear. CDR1 SQVTM and CDR2 ANQGSEA come from the germline V gene. Trimming left V 3 bases short and J 0 bases short, with 12 bases between. The CDR3 extends over 15 amino acids. The CDR3 loop is CSVEAQVLAKNIQYF. The CDR3 DNA follows: TGCAGCGTTGAGGCGCAGGTCCTAGCCAAAAACATTCAGTACTTC.

Only one count was recorded for this clone. The chain links TRBV5-1 to TRBJ2-3, with a tentative D call TRBD1 (5 bases). V lost 0 bases, J lost 3 bases, and 8 bases lay in between. Per germline, CDR1 SGHRS and CDR2 YFSETQ. CDR3 length: 14 amino acids. CDR3 sequence: CASSLGQQTDTQYF. CDR3 coding DNA: TGCGCCAGCAGCTTGGGACAGCAGACAGATACGCAGTATTTT.

The chain uses TRBV5-1 and TRBJ1-1; unclear D gene. The germline V gene encodes CDR1 SGHRS and CDR2 YFSETQ. V was clipped by 1 base and J by 1 base, with 8 bases between them. The CDR3 is 14 amino acids. In DNA form, the CDR3 reads TGCGCCAGCAGCTTGTACGCGTCGAACACTGAAGCTTTCTTT. As protein: CASSLYASNTEAFF.

The V call is TRBV19, the J call TRBJ1-5, with 7 positions matching TRBD1. The CDR3 contains 16 residues. V gave up 8 bases and J gave up 1 base; unmatched junction bases: 11. Germline V CDR1 and CDR2: LNHDA, SQIVND (reference sequence). The CDR3 sequence: CASGKTGAISNQPQHF. The CDR3 DNA reads as TGTGCCAGTGGAAAAACAGGGGCTATAAGCAATCAGCCCCAGCATTTT.

The V call is TRBV6-2 or TRBV6-3, the J call TRBJ2-3, with D unresolved. Germline V CDR1 and CDR2: MNHEY, SVGEGT. V was shortened by 6 bases and J by 4 bases, with 8 bases between the two germline ends. This CDR3 spans 12 amino acids. This chain's CDR3 is CASSKTPDTQYF. The CDR3 nucleotides read TGTGCCAGCAGCAAGACACCAGATACGCAGTATTTT.

V gene TRBV7-9 combines with J gene TRBJ1-6; 9 positions match TRBD1. J gave up 7 bases and V 3 bases, and 7 bases lay outside the gene matches. The CDR3 contains 16 residues. Germline CDR1 is SEHNR and CDR2 is FQNEAQ (reference sequence). The CDR3 bases are TGTGCCAGCAGCTTGCCGGGACAGGGAACAAATTCACCCCTCCACTTT. The encoded protein is CASSLPGQGTNSPLHF.

The J gene is TRBJ1-2, the V gene TRBV6-5; D unresolved. CDR1 is MNHEY and CDR2 is SVGAGI in the germline V gene. V was shortened by 2 bases and J by 0 bases, with 4 bases between the two germline ends. The CDR3 is made up of 13 amino acids. The CDR3 DNA sequence: TGTGCCAGCAGTTACAGCCCTAACTATGGCTACACCTTC. As protein: CASSYSPNYGYTF.

The rearrangement links TRBV19 to TRBJ2-5; 9 bases are shared with TRBD2. Trimming took 5 bases from V and 1 from J; bases not matched to a gene: 8. The CDR3 sequence is 16 residues long. Germline CDR1 LNHDA, CDR2 SQIVND (reference sequence). The CDR3 DNA reads TGTGCCAGTAGTCCGTTTGAGACTAGCGGCCAAGAGACCCAGTACTTC. Translated: CASSPFETSGQETQYF.